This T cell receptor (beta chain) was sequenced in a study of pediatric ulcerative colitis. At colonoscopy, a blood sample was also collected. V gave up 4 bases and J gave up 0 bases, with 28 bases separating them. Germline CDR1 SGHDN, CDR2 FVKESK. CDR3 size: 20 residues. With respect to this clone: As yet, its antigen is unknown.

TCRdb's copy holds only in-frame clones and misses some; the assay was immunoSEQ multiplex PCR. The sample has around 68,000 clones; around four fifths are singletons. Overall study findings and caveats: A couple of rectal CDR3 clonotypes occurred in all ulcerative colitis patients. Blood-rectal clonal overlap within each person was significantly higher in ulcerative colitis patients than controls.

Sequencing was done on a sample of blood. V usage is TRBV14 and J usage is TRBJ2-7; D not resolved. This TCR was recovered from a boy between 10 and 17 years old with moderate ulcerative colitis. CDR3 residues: CASSPYLWATRTPSSYEQYF. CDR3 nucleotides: TGTGCCAGCAGCCCATATCTTTGGGCGACCCGCACCCCGAGCTCCTACGAGCAGTACTTC.